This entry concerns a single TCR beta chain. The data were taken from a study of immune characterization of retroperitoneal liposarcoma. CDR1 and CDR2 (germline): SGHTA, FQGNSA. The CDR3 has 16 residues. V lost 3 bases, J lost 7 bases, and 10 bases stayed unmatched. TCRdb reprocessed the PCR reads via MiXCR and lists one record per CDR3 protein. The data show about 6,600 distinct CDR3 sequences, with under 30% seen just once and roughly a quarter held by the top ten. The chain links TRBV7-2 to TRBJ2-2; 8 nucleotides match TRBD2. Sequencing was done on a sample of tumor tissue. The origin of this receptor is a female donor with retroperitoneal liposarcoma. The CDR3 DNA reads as TGTGCCAGCAGCTTCTGGTCGGGAGGGCTGAACGGGGAGCTGTTTTTT. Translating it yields CASSFWSGGLNGELFF.